Listed below are T cell receptor beta chains from one sample, sequenced in a study of shared clonotypes between healthy human individuals. Using immunoSEQ multiplex PCR, the repertoire was profiled, and TCRdb retains in-frame clones only, with some absent. The profile shows around 720,000 clones, around four fifths of them singletons. Input material: memory CD4+ T cells sorted from blood. The source is a woman aged 30 to 39 in good health. Each CDR3 is given with its conserved first and last residue. The order of the fields is D gene, J gene, CDR3 length, V gene, clone size, CDR3 DNA, CDR3 protein. The D gene is left open where the match is weak. Some rows have no size entry. The others give once, few or many, or a class for an expanded clone.

D: .
J: TRBJ1-1
length: 12
V: TRBV29-1
size: .
DNA: TGCAGTATAGGGGGTTTGGACACTGAAGCTTTCTTT
CDR3: CSIGGLDTEAFF

D: TRBD2
J: TRBJ2-5
length: 14
V: TRBV19
size: .
DNA: TGTGCCAGTAGTGGCGGGAGGGTTTCGGAGACCCAGTACTTC
CDR3: CASSGGRVSETQYF

D: TRBD1
J: TRBJ1-4
length: 14
V: TRBV10-3
size: .
DNA: TGTGCCATCAGCAGGACAGGTCGGGATGAAAAACTGTTTTTT
CDR3: CAISRTGRDEKLFF

D: TRBD1
J: TRBJ2-7
length: 16
V: TRBV14
size: .
DNA: TGTGCCAGCAGCCCATCAATGGGGACAGGATCTTACGAGCAGTACTTC
CDR3: CASSPSMGTGSYEQYF

D: .
J: TRBJ1-1
length: 14
V: TRBV6-1
size: .
DNA: TGTGCCAGCAGTTTACAGACGGTTAACACTGAAGCTTTCTTT
CDR3: CASSLQTVNTEAFF

D: TRBD2
J: TRBJ2-3
length: 17
V: TRBV7-9
size: .
DNA: TGTGCCAGCAGCCCACGACTAGCGGGAGGGACCACAGATACGCAGTATTTT
CDR3: CASSPRLAGGTTDTQYF

D: .
J: TRBJ2-7
length: 12
V: TRBV28
size: .
DNA: TGTGCCAGCAGTTTTTCCCGATACGAGCAGTACTTC
CDR3: CASSFSRYEQYF

D: .
J: TRBJ1-1
length: 14
V: TRBV7-9
size: once
DNA: TGTGCCAGCAGCTTAGCCGAGACAGGAGGGGGAGCTTTCTTT
CDR3: CASSLAETGGGAFF

D: .
J: TRBJ2-1
length: 15
V: TRBV6-1
size: .
DNA: TGTGCCAGCAGTGTCGAAGGGTGGGGGTACAATGAGCAGTTCTTC
CDR3: CASSVEGWGYNEQFF

D: .
J: TRBJ1-1
length: 11
V: TRBV19
size: .
DNA: TGTGCCAGTAGACGGCAAGATGAAGCTTTCTTT
CDR3: CASRRQDEAFF

D: TRBD1
J: TRBJ2-2
length: 17
V: TRBV5-4
size: .
DNA: TGTGCCAGCAGCTTGGGTACAGGGGTTCGGGACACCGGGGAGCTGTTTTTT
CDR3: CASSLGTGVRDTGELFF

D: TRBD1
J: TRBJ1-2
length: 15
V: TRBV28
size: .
DNA: TGTGCCAGCAGCAACACAGGGGCCGCTAACTATGGCTACACCTTC
CDR3: CASSNTGAANYGYTF

D: TRBD2
J: TRBJ2-7
length: 13
V: TRBV6-1
size: .
DNA: TGTGCCAGCAGTTTAGCGGGAGCTTACGAGCAGTACTTC
CDR3: CASSLAGAYEQYF

D: .
J: TRBJ2-1
length: 13
V: TRBV5-8
size: few
DNA: TGTGCCAGCAGCTTGGAGCAGCAACGGGAGCAGTTCTTC
CDR3: CASSLEQQREQFF

D: TRBD1
J: TRBJ1-4
length: 16
V: TRBV5-8
size: .
DNA: TGTGCCAGCAGCTCGGGACAGGGCTCGGCAGGGGAAAAACTGTTTTTT
CDR3: CASSSGQGSAGEKLFF

D: .
J: TRBJ2-7
length: 13
V: TRBV29-1
size: .
DNA: TGCAGCGTTACCGTGGGGGGGCGATACGAGCAGTACTTC
CDR3: CSVTVGGRYEQYF

D: .
J: TRBJ2-3
length: 15
V: TRBV18
size: few
DNA: TGTGCCAGCTCACCATACCAGGGGACCACAGATACGCAGTATTTT
CDR3: CASSPYQGTTDTQYF

D: TRBD1
J: TRBJ2-5
length: 14
V: TRBV6-5
size: once
DNA: TGTGCCAGCAGCCGGGGCGGGGACAGGGGGCTTGCGTACTTC
CDR3: CASSRGGDRGLAYF

D: .
J: TRBJ2-1
length: 14
V: TRBV11-2
size: .
DNA: TGTGCCAGCAGCTTAGTGGTCGGGCTGGATGAGCAGTTCTTC
CDR3: CASSLVVGLDEQFF

D: .
J: TRBJ1-3
length: 14
V: TRBV28
size: .
DNA: TGTGCCAGCAAAATTCAAGCGGGGGTTCACACCATATATTTT
CDR3: CASKIQAGVHTIYF

D: .
J: TRBJ1-1
length: 14
V: TRBV5-4
size: .
DNA: TGTGCCAGCAGCTTGGGGGGACTCAACACTGAAGCTTTCTTT
CDR3: CASSLGGLNTEAFF

D: .
J: TRBJ1-5
length: 16
V: TRBV27
size: .
DNA: TGTGCCAGCAGTCCTTTGCAAACCCCTAGAAATCAGCCCCAGCATTTT
CDR3: CASSPLQTPRNQPQHF

D: .
J: TRBJ2-5
length: 12
V: TRBV18
size: .
DNA: TGTGCCAGCTCACCACAGGCAGGGACCCAGTACTTC
CDR3: CASSPQAGTQYF

D: TRBD1
J: TRBJ2-5
length: 15
V: TRBV18
size: .
DNA: TGTGCCAGCTCAGACCTTGGACAGGGGAAAGAGACCCAGTACTTC
CDR3: CASSDLGQGKETQYF

D: .
J: TRBJ1-2
length: 16
V: TRBV5-4
size: .
DNA: TGTGCCAGCAGCTTTCCTTTAGGTGCGATTAACTATGGCTACACCTTC
CDR3: CASSFPLGAINYGYTF

D: TRBD2
J: TRBJ2-5
length: 16
V: TRBV18
size: few
DNA: TGTGCCAGCTCAAGGACTAGCGGGAGAGTACAAGAGACCCAGTACTTC
CDR3: CASSRTSGRVQETQYF

D: .
J: TRBJ1-1
length: 13
V: TRBV6-5
size: .
DNA: TGTGCCAGCAATCCAACCTTGAACACTGAAGCTTTCTTT
CDR3: CASNPTLNTEAFF

D: .
J: TRBJ1-1
length: 13
V: TRBV7-2
size: .
DNA: TGTGCCAGCAGCCCGCAGGGGTACACTGAAGCTTTCTTT
CDR3: CASSPQGYTEAFF

D: TRBD2
J: TRBJ2-1
length: 16
V: TRBV4-1
size: few
DNA: TGCGCCAGCAGCAAGGGACTAGCGGGAGTATACAATGAGCAGTTCTTC
CDR3: CASSKGLAGVYNEQFF

D: .
J: TRBJ2-1
length: 11
V: TRBV28
size: .
DNA: TGTGCCAGCAGTTTACCCCGGGAGCAGTTCTTC
CDR3: CASSLPREQFF

D: TRBD2
J: TRBJ2-1
length: 18
V: TRBV13
size: .
DNA: TGTGCCAGCAGTTGGGGGGCTAGCGGGAGTGCTACCTACAATGAGCAGTTCTTC
CDR3: CASSWGASGSATYNEQFF

D: TRBD2
J: TRBJ2-1
length: 14
V: TRBV30
size: .
DNA: TGTGCCTGGGTGACTAGCGGGAGCTACAATGAGCAGTTCTTC
CDR3: CAWVTSGSYNEQFF

D: .
J: TRBJ1-1
length: 16
V: TRBV5-6
size: .
DNA: TGTGCCAGCAGCTTGGAAGTGGGCAGGGTAAACACTGAAGCTTTCTTT
CDR3: CASSLEVGRVNTEAFF

D: .
J: TRBJ2-2
length: 15
V: TRBV29-1
size: .
DNA: TGCAGCGTTGAAGGGAGTCCCGGGGGAACCGGGGAGCTGTTTTTT
CDR3: CSVEGSPGGTGELFF

D: TRBD2
J: TRBJ2-1
length: 17
V: TRBV5-1
size: .
DNA: TGCGCCAGCAGCTTGGGACTCCTAGCGGGAGAAGCAAATGAGCAGTTCTTC
CDR3: CASSLGLLAGEANEQFF

D: .
J: TRBJ2-5
length: 15
V: TRBV19
size: .
DNA: TGTGCCAGTAGTCCGCTACGTTTAGGTCGGGAGACCCAGTACTTC
CDR3: CASSPLRLGRETQYF

D: .
J: TRBJ1-4
length: 13
V: TRBV6-1
size: .
DNA: TGTGCCAGCAAGTCCGGGAAGGTTGAAAAACTGTTTTTT
CDR3: CASKSGKVEKLFF

D: .
J: TRBJ1-1
length: 15
V: TRBV7-8
size: .
DNA: TGTGCCAGCAGCTTCGGCGGACCCGGCTACACTGAAGCTTTCTTT
CDR3: CASSFGGPGYTEAFF

D: TRBD1
J: TRBJ1-5
length: 16
V: TRBV18
size: .
DNA: TGTGCCAGCTCACTGCAGGGGGGCAGTGGCAATCAGCCCCAGCATTTT
CDR3: CASSLQGGSGNQPQHF

D: TRBD2
J: TRBJ2-7
length: 15
V: TRBV7-2
size: .
DNA: TGTGCCAGCAGCTTAGATCAGCGGGAGATCTACGAGCAGTACTTC
CDR3: CASSLDQREIYEQYF

D: .
J: TRBJ1-5
length: 13
V: TRBV5-1
size: once
DNA: TGCGCCAGCAGCTACTCCACCGGTCAGCCCCAGCATTTT
CDR3: CASSYSTGQPQHF

D: .
J: TRBJ2-3
length: 14
V: TRBV19
size: .
DNA: TGTGCCAGTGCTAAAGAAGTCTTCCCAGATACGCAGTATTTT
CDR3: CASAKEVFPDTQYF

D: .
J: TRBJ1-2
length: 13
V: TRBV18
size: .
DNA: TGTGCCAGCTCACTCAGGCAGGGGTATGGCTACACCTTC
CDR3: CASSLRQGYGYTF

D: .
J: TRBJ2-7
length: 13
V: TRBV4-1
size: few
DNA: TGCGCCAGCAGCCAAGTAGGCCTCTACGAGCAGTACTTC
CDR3: CASSQVGLYEQYF

D: .
J: TRBJ2-5
length: 11
V: TRBV2
size: .
DNA: TGTGCCAGCAGTGTGGTGGAGACCCAGTACTTC
CDR3: CASSVVETQYF

D: TRBD1
J: TRBJ1-1
length: 14
V: TRBV10-3
size: once
DNA: TGTGCCATCAGCCGGGACAGGGGGAACACTGAAGCTTTCTTT
CDR3: CAISRDRGNTEAFF

D: TRBD1
J: TRBJ1-2
length: 15
V: TRBV11-2
size: .
DNA: TGTGCCAGCAGCTCTACCGTGGACAGGGGCAGGGGCTACACCTTC
CDR3: CASSSTVDRGRGYTF

D: TRBD1
J: TRBJ1-2
length: 15
V: TRBV7-9
size: .
DNA: TGTGCCAGCAGCCCTCACGGACAGGGAACCTATGGCTACACCTTC
CDR3: CASSPHGQGTYGYTF

D: .
J: TRBJ2-3
length: 15
V: TRBV19
size: .
DNA: TGTGCCAGTAGTTCCAGGGACCAGGGCCCGGATACGCAGTATTTT
CDR3: CASSSRDQGPDTQYF

D: .
J: TRBJ2-4
length: 14
V: TRBV6-1
size: .
DNA: TGTGCCGCTACAGGCGGAGTGCTCAAAAACATTCAGTACTTC
CDR3: CAATGGVLKNIQYF

D: .
J: TRBJ1-3
length: 14
V: TRBV5-1
size: .
DNA: TGCGCCAGCAGCACCGGAACCTCTGGAAACACCATATATTTT
CDR3: CASSTGTSGNTIYF

D: .
J: TRBJ2-3
length: 14
V: TRBV5-1
size: .
DNA: TGCGCCAGCAGCTCATTAGGGGTGGCAGATACGCAGTATTTT
CDR3: CASSSLGVADTQYF

D: .
J: TRBJ1-3
length: 11
V: TRBV20-1
size: .
DNA: TGCAGTGCTAGGTTGGCTCACACCATATATTTT
CDR3: CSARLAHTIYF

D: .
J: TRBJ2-7
length: 13
V: TRBV2
size: once
DNA: TGTGCCAGCAGTGTCGACAGCACCTACGAGCAGTACTTC
CDR3: CASSVDSTYEQYF

D: .
J: TRBJ2-7
length: 14
V: TRBV7-9
size: many
DNA: TGTGCCAGCAGCCCAGGTAGGGTTCGGAACGAGCAGTACTTC
CDR3: CASSPGRVRNEQYF

D: .
J: TRBJ1-3
length: 16
V: TRBV19
size: few
DNA: TGTGCCAGTAGACGGGACCTAATGAGCTCTGGAAACACCATATATTTT
CDR3: CASRRDLMSSGNTIYF

D: .
J: TRBJ1-2
length: 16
V: TRBV4-1
size: .
DNA: TGCGCCAGCAGCCAAGACGAAGGGCAGAGTCTTTATGGCTACACCTTC
CDR3: CASSQDEGQSLYGYTF

D: TRBD2
J: TRBJ2-7
length: 13
V: TRBV12-5
size: .
DNA: TGTGCTAGTGGCATTAGCGGGAGCCACGAGCAGTACTTC
CDR3: CASGISGSHEQYF

D: .
J: TRBJ2-1
length: 16
V: TRBV11-2
size: .
DNA: TGTGCCAGCAGCTCACGGCAGGATCTAGGAATAAATGAGCAGTTCTTC
CDR3: CASSSRQDLGINEQFF